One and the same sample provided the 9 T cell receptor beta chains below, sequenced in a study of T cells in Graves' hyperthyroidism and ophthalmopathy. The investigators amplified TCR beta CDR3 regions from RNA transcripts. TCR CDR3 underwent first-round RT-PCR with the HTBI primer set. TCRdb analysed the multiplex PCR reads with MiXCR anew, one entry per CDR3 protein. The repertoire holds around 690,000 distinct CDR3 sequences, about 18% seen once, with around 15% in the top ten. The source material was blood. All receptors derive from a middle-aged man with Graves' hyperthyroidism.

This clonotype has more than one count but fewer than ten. The CDR3 reads CATSRDPGGPDYGYTF. The CDR3, as DNA: TGTGCCACCAGCAGAGATCCGGGGGGGCCGGACTATGGCTACACCTTC. J is TRBJ1-2 and V is TRBV15, with a weak D call TRBD1 (6 bases). Germline loops: CDR1 LNHNV, CDR2 YYDKDF (reference sequence). V was cut by 0 bases and J by 3 bases, with 14 bases left in between. This CDR3 contains 16 residues.

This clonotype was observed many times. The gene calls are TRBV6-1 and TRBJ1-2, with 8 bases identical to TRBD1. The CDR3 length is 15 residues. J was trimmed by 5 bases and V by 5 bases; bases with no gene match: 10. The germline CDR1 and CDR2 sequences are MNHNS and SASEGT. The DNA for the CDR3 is TGTGCCAGCAGTTGGACCGCAGGGGGCGGGTATGGCTACACCTTC. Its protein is CASSWTAGGGYGYTF.

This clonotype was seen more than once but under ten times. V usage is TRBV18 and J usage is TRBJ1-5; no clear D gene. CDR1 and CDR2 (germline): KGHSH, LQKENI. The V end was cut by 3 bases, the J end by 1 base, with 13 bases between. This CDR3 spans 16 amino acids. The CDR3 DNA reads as TGTGCCAGCTCACCTTTTAGGGATGCAAGCAATCAGCCCCAGCATTTT. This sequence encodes CASSPFRDASNQPQHF.

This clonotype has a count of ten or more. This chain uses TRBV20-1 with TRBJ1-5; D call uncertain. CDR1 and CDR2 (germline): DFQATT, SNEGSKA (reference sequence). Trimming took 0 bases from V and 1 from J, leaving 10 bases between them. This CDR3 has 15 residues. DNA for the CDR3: TGCAGTGCTAGAGAAGGGCTCCAAAGCAATCAGCCCCAGCATTTT. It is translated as CSAREGLQSNQPQHF.

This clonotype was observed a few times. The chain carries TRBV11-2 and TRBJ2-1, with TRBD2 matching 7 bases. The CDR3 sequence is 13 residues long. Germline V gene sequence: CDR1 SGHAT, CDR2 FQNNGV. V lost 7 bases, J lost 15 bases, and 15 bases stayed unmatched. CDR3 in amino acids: CASNVLRGTKVFF. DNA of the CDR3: TGTGCCAGCAACGTTCTGCGCGGGACTAAAGTGTTCTTC.

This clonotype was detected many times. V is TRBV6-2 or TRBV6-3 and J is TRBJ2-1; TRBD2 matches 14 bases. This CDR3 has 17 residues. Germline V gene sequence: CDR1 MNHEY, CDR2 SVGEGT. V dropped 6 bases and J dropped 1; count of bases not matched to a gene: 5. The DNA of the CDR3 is TGTGCCAGCAGCTCCGGACTAGCGGGAGGATCCTACAATGAGCAGTTCTTC. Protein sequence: CASSSGLAGGSYNEQFF.

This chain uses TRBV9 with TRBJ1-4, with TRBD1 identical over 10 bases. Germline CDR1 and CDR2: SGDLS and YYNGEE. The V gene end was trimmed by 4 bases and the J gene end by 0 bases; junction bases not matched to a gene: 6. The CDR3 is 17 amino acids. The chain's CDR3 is CASSPGQGISTNEKLFF. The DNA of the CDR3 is TGTGCCAGCAGCCCGGGACAGGGGATTTCAACTAATGAAAAACTGTTTTTT.

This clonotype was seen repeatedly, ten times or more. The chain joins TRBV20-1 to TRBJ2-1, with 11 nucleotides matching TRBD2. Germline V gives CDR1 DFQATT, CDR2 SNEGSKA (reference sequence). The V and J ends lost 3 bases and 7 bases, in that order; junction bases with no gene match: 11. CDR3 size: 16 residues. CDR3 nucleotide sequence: TGCAGTGCTAGGTGGGGTCTGCTAGCGGGAGGTAATGAGCAGTTCTTC. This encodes CSARWGLLAGGNEQFF.

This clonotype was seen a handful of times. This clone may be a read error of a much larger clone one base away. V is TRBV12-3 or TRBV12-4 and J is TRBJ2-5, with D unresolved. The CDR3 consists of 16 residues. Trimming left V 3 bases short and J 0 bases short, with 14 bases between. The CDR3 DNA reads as TGTGCCAGCAGTTTTCGAGGAATGGTGTACCAAGAGACCCAGTACTTC. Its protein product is CASSFRGMVYQETQYF.